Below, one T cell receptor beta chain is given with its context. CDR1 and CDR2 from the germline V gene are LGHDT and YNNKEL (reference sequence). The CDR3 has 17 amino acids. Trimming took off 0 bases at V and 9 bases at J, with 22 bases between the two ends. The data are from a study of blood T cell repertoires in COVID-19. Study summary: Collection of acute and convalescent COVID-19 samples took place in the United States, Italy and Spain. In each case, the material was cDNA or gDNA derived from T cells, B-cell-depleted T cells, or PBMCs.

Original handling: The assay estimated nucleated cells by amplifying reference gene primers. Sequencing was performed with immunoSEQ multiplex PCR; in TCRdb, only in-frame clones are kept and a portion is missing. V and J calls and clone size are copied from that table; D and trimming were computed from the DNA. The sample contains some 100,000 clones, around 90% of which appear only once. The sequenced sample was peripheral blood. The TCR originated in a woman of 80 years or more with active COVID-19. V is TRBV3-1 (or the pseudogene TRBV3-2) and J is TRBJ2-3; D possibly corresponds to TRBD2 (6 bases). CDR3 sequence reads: CASSQDGAEGPPWTQYF. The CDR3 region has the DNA TGTGCCAGCAGCCAAGATGGCGCGGAGGGGCCCCCGTGGACGCAGTATTTT.